These 11 T cell receptor beta chains came from one sample sequenced in a study of cytomegalovirus exposure and HLA in healthy donors (dated by TCRdb to the late 2010s). The method was the immunoSEQ multiplex PCR assay. For the multiplex PCR, a mixture combining 60 forward primers for TCR Vbeta segments and 13 reverse primers for TCR Jbeta segments was used. TCRdb re-hosts the immuneACCESS table, in-frame sequences only. Its copies lack some clones; in the studies checked, an unresolved V gene accounts for under half of them, and the cause for the rest is not known. For this sample the table gives around 100,000 clones, of which around 70% were detected only once. Around 4.3% of the sample is in the top ten clones. Specimen: PBMCs. The receptors stem from a woman aged 40 to 50 in good health and CMV-seropositive.

V and J are TRBV2 and TRBJ1-3; no clear D. V lost 6 bases and J lost 0, with 12 bases in between. CDR1 is SNHLY and CDR2 is FYNNEI in the germline V gene. There are 15 residues in the CDR3. The CDR3 is CASRYQGSSGNTIYF. The CDR3 nucleotides read TGTGCCAGCAGATATCAAGGGAGCTCTGGAAACACCATATATTTT.

About this clone: Given the absence of the conserved phenylalanine or tryptophan at the CDR3 end, a read error is likely. This rearrangement joins TRBV7-6 to TRBJ2-7; D perhaps matches TRBD1 (5 bases). CDR3 length: 15 residues. Germline V CDR1 and CDR2: SGHVS, FNYEAQ. Trimming cost V 2 bases and J 2 bases, with 13 bases left between them. CDR3 sequence reads: CASSLFGGRAYEQYL. The CDR3 DNA sequence: TGTGCCAGCAGCTTATTTGGCGGCAGGGCCTACGAGCAGTACCTC.

The gene calls are TRBV2 and TRBJ2-7, with 8 bases matching TRBD2. The CDR3 has 13 residues. Germline loops: CDR1 SNHLY, CDR2 FYNNEI. The trim removed 9 bases at V and 4 bases at J, leaving 8 bases unmatched. CDR3 region: CASQTGGRYEQYF. The CDR3 DNA follows: TGTGCCAGTCAGACGGGAGGGAGGTACGAGCAGTACTTC.

The chain couples TRBV5-1 to TRBJ2-3; D not certain. V was trimmed by 2 bases and J by 2 bases, leaving 6 bases between them. The CDR3 consists of 13 residues. Germline V lookup: CDR1 SGHRS, CDR2 YFSETQ. The CDR3 DNA reads TGCGCCAGCAGCTTACTACCCACAGATACGCAGTATTTT. Encoded protein: CASSLLPTDTQYF. The variable domain in full, with the rest retrieved from reference TRBV5-1 and TRBJ2-3, is KAGVTQTPRYLIKTRGQQVTLSCSPISGHRSVSWYQQTPGQGLQFLFEYFSETQRNKGNFPGRFSGRQFSNSRSEMNVSTLELGDSALYLCASSLLPTDTQYFGPGTRLTVL.

This rearrangement joins TRBV4-2 to TRBJ2-4; 12 nucleotides align to TRBD2. The V gene end was trimmed by 1 base and the J gene end by 5 bases; junction bases not matched to a gene: 0. CDR1 and CDR2 from the germline V gene are LGHNA and YNFKEQ. This CDR3 spans 15 amino acids. This CDR3 is CASSQGLAGENIQYF. The CDR3 DNA follows: TGTGCCAGCAGCCAAGGACTAGCGGGGGAAAACATTCAGTACTTC.

The rearrangement links TRBV5-1 to TRBJ1-2; 7 positions agree with TRBD1. This CDR3 is built from 16 residues. The germline V gene encodes CDR1 SGHRS and CDR2 YFSETQ. Germline trimming cut 0 bases from V and 10 bases from J; bases unmatched to any gene: 15. Written as DNA, the CDR3 is TGCGCCAGCAGCTTGGCATCCTTACGGGGGACAGATTACTACACCTTC. Encoded protein: CASSLASLRGTDYYTF. Together with reference TRBV5-1 and TRBJ1-2, the CDR3 gives the full variable domain: KAGVTQTPRYLIKTRGQQVTLSCSPISGHRSVSWYQQTPGQGLQFLFEYFSETQRNKGNFPGRFSGRQFSNSRSEMNVSTLELGDSALYLCASSLASLRGTDYYTFGSGTRLTVV.

V usage is TRBV27 and J usage is TRBJ1-2; no definite D call. Germline assignment: CDR1 MNHEY and CDR2 SMNVEV (reference sequence). The V gene lost 6 bases and the J gene lost 8 bases, with 19 bases spanning the gap. The CDR3 extends over 14 amino acids. The CDR3 bases are TGTGCCAGCAGGGAGAGCGGGAGGGTGGGAGGCTACACCTTC. Translating gives CASRESGRVGGYTF.

The chain has TRBV6-5 and TRBJ1-3; the D gene is possibly TRBD1 (6 bases). Trimming pared 5 bases from V and 2 bases from J, leaving 13 bases between. The germline V gene has CDR1 MNHEY and CDR2 SVGAGI. The CDR3 extends over 15 amino acids. The CDR3 DNA reads as TGTGCCAGCAGTCCCGACAGGTTCGCTGGAAACACCATATATTTT. The encoded protein is CASSPDRFAGNTIYF.

The rearrangement links TRBV21-1 to TRBJ1-5; whether TRBD1, the table's D call, matches the DNA was not checked. TRBV21-1 is flagged as a pseudogene. This CDR3 region has 18 residues. The CDR3 DNA is TGTGCCAGCAGCAAAGGGTGGACAGGGGGCGGTCCGAATCAGCCCCAGCATTTT. It encodes CASSKGWTGGGPNQPQHF.

The chain couples TRBV18 to TRBJ2-1; 7 positions agree with TRBD1. CDR1 and CDR2 from the germline V gene are KGHSH and LQKENI. CDR3 length: 14 residues. V lost 6 bases, J lost 7 bases, and 9 bases stayed unmatched. CDR3 loop: CASSDRVIGNEQFF. CDR3 nucleotide sequence: TGTGCCAGCTCCGACAGGGTAATAGGTAATGAGCAGTTCTTC.

The chain has TRBV18 and TRBJ1-6; tentative D call: TRBD1 (6 bases). The CDR3 length is 14 residues. The germline V and J ends were trimmed by 3 bases and 3 bases, with 6 bases remaining between them. CDR1 is KGHSH and CDR2 is LQKENI in the germline V gene. The CDR3 spells CASSPGHYNSPLHF. The CDR3 DNA reads as TGTGCCAGCTCACCGGGACACTATAATTCACCCCTCCACTTT.